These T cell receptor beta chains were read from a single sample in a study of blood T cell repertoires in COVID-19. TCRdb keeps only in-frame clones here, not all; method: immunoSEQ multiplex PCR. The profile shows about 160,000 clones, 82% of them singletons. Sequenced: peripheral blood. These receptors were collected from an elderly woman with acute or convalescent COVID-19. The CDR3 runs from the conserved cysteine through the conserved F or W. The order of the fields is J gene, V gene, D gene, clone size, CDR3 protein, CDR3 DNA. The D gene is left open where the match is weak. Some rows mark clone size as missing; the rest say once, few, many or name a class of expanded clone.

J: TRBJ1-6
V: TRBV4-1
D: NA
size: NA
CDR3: CASSQQWAGDSPLHF
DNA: TGCGCCAGCAGCCAACAGTGGGCCGGCGATTCACCCCTCCACTTT

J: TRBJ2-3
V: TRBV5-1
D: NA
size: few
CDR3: CASSGLLTDTQYF
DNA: TGCGCCAGTTCGGGACTCCTCACAGATACGCAGTATTTT

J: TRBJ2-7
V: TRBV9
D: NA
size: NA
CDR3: CASSPRTSYVRENEQYF
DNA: TGTGCCAGCAGCCCCCGGACATCCTACGTTCGGGAGAACGAGCAGTACTTC

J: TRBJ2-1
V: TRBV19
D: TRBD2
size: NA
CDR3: CASSISGNTYNEQFF
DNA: TGTGCCAGTAGTATTAGCGGGAACACCTACAATGAGCAGTTCTTC

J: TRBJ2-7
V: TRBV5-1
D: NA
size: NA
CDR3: CASSLASGYEQYF
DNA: TGCGCCAGCAGCTTGGCGTCAGGGTACGAGCAGTACTTC

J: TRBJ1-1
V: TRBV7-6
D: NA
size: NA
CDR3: CASSPRQGINTEAFF
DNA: TGTGCCAGCAGCCCGCGCCAGGGTATTAACACTGAAGCTTTCTTT

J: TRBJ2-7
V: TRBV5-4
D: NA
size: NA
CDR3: CASSPSPGKGSYEQYF
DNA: TGTGCCAGCAGCCCTAGCCCGGGGAAAGGGAGTTACGAGCAGTACTTC

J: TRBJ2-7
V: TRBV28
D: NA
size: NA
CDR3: CASSLQGSGAKPLFYEQYF
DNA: TGTGCCAGCAGTTTGCAGGGGTCAGGGGCCAAACCTTTATTCTACGAGCAGTACTTC

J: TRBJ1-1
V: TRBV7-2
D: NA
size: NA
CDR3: CASSWVAAEAFF
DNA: TGTGCCAGCAGCTGGGTAGCGGCTGAAGCTTTCTTT

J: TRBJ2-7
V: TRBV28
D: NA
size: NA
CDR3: CASGSPIRIYEQYF
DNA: TGTGCCAGCGGGAGTCCGATTAGAATTTACGAGCAGTACTTC

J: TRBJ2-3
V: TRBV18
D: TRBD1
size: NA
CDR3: CASSPWTGLTDTQYF
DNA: TGTGCCAGCTCACCTTGGACAGGGCTCACAGATACGCAGTATTTT

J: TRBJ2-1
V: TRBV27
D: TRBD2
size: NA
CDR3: CASSPLGLAGVGNEQFF
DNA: TGTGCCAGCAGTCCCCTGGGACTAGCGGGAGTAGGGAATGAGCAGTTCTTC

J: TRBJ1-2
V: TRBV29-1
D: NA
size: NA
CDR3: CSVPAGHDYTF
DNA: TGCAGCGTTCCAGCGGGCCATGACTACACCTTC

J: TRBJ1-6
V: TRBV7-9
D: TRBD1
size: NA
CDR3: CASSLTGTGDSPLHF
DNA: TGTGCCAGCAGCCTCACCGGGACAGGGGATTCACCCCTCCACTTT

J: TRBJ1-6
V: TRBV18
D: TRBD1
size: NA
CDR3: CASSPLRDSINSPLHF
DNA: TGTGCCAGCTCACCCCTTCGGGACAGTATTAATTCACCCCTCCACTTT

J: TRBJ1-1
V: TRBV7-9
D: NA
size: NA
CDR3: CASSLGMNTEAFF
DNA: TGTGCCAGCAGCTTAGGTATGAACACTGAAGCTTTCTTT

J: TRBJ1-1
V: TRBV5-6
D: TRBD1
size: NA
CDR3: CASSHTDRGGKAFF
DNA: TGTGCCAGCAGCCATACCGACAGGGGTGGAAAAGCTTTCTTT

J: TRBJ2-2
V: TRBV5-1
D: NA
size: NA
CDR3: CASSLDRTNTGELFF
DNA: TGCGCCAGCAGCTTGGACAGAACGAACACCGGGGAGCTGTTTTTT

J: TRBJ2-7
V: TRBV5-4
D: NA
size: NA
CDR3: CASGLGSNRGEQYF
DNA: TGTGCCAGCGGGCTGGGGTCGAACCGGGGCGAGCAGTACTTC

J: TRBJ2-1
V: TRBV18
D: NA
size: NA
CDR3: CASSSQRVSSYNEQFF
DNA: TGTGCCAGCTCCTCCCAGCGGGTGAGCTCCTACAATGAGCAGTTCTTC

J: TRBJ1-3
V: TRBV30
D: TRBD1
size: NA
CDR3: CAWAPGTGLSGNTIYF
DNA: TGTGCCTGGGCTCCCGGGACAGGGCTCTCTGGAAACACCATATATTTT

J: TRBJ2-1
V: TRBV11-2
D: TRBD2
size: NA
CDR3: CASSHLASGRYNEQFF
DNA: TGTGCCAGCAGCCACCTCGCCAGCGGGAGATACAATGAGCAGTTCTTC

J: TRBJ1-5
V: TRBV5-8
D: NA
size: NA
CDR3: CASSFYNQPQHF
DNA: TGTGCCAGCAGCTTTTACAATCAGCCCCAGCATTTT

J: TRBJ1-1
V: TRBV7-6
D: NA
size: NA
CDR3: CASNPGMNTEAFF
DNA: TGTGCCAGCAACCCAGGGATGAACACTGAAGCTTTCTTT

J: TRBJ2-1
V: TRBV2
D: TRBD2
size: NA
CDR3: CASTEGRLAGITEQFF
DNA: TGTGCCAGCACCGAAGGTCGACTAGCGGGGATAACTGAGCAGTTCTTC

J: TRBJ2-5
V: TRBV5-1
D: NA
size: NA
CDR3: CASSLGSEETQYF
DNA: TGCGCCAGCAGCTTGGGCTCGGAAGAGACCCAGTACTTC

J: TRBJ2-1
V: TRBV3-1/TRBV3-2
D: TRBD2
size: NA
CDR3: CASSQGTSGREFF
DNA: TGTGCCAGCAGCCAAGGGACTAGCGGGAGAGAGTTCTTC

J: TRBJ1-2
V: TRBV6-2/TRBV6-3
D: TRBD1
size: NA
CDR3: CASSGQVPNYGYTF
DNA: TGTGCCAGCAGTGGACAGGTGCCTAACTATGGCTACACCTTC

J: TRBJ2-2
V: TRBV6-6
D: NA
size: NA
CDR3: CASSYRQGGTGELFF
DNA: TGTGCCAGCAGTTACCGTCAGGGAGGCACCGGGGAGCTGTTTTTT

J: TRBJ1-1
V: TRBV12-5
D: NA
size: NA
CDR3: CASGLVIRVGRNTEAFF
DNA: TGTGCTAGTGGTTTGGTAATCAGGGTGGGGCGTAACACTGAAGCTTTCTTT

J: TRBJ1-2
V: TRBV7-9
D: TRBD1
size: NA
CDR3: CASSLAGQGARGYTF
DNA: TGTGCCAGCAGCTTAGCCGGACAGGGGGCGCGTGGCTACACCTTC

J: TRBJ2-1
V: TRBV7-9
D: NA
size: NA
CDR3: CASTGGFSYNEQFF
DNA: TGTGCCAGCACTGGGGGGTTCTCCTACAATGAGCAGTTCTTC

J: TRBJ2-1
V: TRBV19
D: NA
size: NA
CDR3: CASSGVGYEQFF
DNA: TGTGCCAGTAGTGGAGTTGGCTATGAGCAGTTCTTC

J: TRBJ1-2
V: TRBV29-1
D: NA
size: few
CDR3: CSVEDRPGGYGYTF
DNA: TGCAGCGTTGAAGATCGTCCGGGGGGCTATGGCTACACCTTC

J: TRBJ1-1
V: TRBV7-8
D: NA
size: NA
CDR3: CASSLEYAGVGTEAFF
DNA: TGTGCCAGCAGCTTAGAATACGCGGGGGTGGGCACTGAAGCTTTCTTT

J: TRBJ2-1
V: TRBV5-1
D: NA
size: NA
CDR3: CASSLIGGGGNEQFF
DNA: TGCGCCAGCAGCTTGATCGGGGGAGGCGGGAATGAGCAGTTCTTC

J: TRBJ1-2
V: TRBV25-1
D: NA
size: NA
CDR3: CASEDRYYGYTF
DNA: TGTGCCAGCGAAGACAGGTACTATGGCTACACCTTC

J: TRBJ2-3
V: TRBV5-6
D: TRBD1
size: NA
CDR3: CASSNTGTGGADTQYF
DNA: TGTGCCAGCAGCAATACGGGGACAGGGGGTGCGGATACGCAGTATTTT

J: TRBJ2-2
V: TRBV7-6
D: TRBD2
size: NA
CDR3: CASSEDARREIDGELFF
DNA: TGTGCCAGCAGCGAGGACGCCAGGCGGGAGATTGACGGGGAGCTGTTTTTT

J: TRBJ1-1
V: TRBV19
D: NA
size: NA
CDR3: CASSIQGKNTEAFF
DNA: TGTGCCAGTAGTATACAGGGAAAGAACACTGAAGCTTTCTTT

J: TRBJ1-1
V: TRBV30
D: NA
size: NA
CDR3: CAWSVQYTEAFF
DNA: TGTGCCTGGAGTGTACAGTACACTGAAGCTTTCTTT

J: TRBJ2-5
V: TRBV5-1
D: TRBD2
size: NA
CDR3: CASSSLAGGGETQYF
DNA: TGCGCCAGCAGCTCGCTAGCGGGAGGTGGAGAGACCCAGTACTTC

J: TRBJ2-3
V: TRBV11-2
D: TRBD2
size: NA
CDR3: CASSFGGKTDTQYF
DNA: TGTGCCAGCAGCTTCGGGGGGAAAACAGATACGCAGTATTTT

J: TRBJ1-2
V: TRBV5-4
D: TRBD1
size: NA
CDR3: CASSPRQGGNYGYTF
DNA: TGTGCCAGCAGCCCTCGACAGGGGGGGAACTATGGCTACACCTTC

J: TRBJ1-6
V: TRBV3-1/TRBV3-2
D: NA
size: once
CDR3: CASSPLSGDSPLHF
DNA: TGTGCCAGCAGCCCCCTCTCGGGAGACTCACCCCTCCACTTT

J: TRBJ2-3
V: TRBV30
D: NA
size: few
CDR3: CAWSVGGTSTQYF
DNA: TGTGCCTGGAGTGTAGGAGGGACTTCGACGCAGTATTTT

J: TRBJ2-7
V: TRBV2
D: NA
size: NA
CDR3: CASSEGRRSYEQYF
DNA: TGTGCCAGCAGTGAAGGTCGCAGGTCCTACGAGCAGTACTTC

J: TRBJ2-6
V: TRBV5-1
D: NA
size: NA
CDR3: CASSTGGANVLTF
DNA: TGCGCCAGCAGCACTGGTGGGGCCAACGTCCTGACTTTC

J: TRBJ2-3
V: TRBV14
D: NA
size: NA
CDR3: CASSQDTKRTTDTQYF
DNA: TGTGCCAGCAGCCAAGATACAAAGCGGACCACAGATACGCAGTATTTT

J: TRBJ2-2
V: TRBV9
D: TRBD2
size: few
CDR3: CASSAEGLAGPTGELFF
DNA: TGTGCCAGCAGCGCAGAGGGACTAGCGGGACCCACCGGGGAGCTGTTTTTT

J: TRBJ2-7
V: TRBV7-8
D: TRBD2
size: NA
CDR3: CASNPAGGGYEQYF
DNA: TGTGCCAGCAACCCCGCGGGGGGAGGATACGAGCAGTACTTC

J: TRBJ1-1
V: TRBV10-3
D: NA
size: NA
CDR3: CAIRNLVNTEAFF
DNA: TGTGCCATCAGGAACTTGGTGAACACTGAAGCTTTCTTT

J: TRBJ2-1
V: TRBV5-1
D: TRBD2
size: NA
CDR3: CASASGSINEQFF
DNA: TGCGCCAGCGCTAGCGGGAGTATAAATGAGCAGTTCTTC

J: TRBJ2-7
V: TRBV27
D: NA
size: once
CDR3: CASSLSARLTYEQYF
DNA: TGTGCCAGCAGTTTATCGGCTAGGCTTACCTACGAGCAGTACTTC